This passage covers 20 T cell receptor beta chains from one sample sequenced in a study of T cells in Graves' hyperthyroidism and ophthalmopathy. Authors of the study amplified TCR beta CDR3 regions from RNA transcripts. The primer set for the first-round RT-PCR of the TCR CDR3 was HTBI. TCRdb itself ran the multiplex PCR reads through MiXCR, one entry per CDR3 protein. The sample contains over 500,000 distinct CDR3 sequences, 16% of which appear only once. The sequencing input was blood. The origin of the receptors is a woman under 40 with Graves' ophthalmopathy.

The chain joins TRBV7-2 to TRBJ2-7; the match to TRBD1 covers 8 bases. The V segment lost 10 bases and the J segment 5 bases; nucleotides outside the gene matches: 13. Germline V gene lookup returns CDR1 SGHTA and CDR2 FQGNSA. This CDR3 has 14 residues. Here the CDR3 reads CANSRATGAHEQYF. DNA for the CDR3: TGTGCCAACAGTCGAGCGACAGGGGCTCACGAGCAGTACTTC.

V and J are TRBV5-1 and TRBJ2-2, with TRBD2 matching 14 bases. Germline values: CDR1 SGHRS, CDR2 YFSETQ. The CDR3 runs to 16 residues. After removal of 4 bases from V and 6 bases from J, the junction contained 5 bases not matched to a gene. This chain's CDR3 is CASSQSTSGRAGELFF. DNA of the CDR3: TGCGCCAGCAGCCAGTCGACTAGCGGGAGGGCCGGGGAGCTGTTTTTT.

There are many counts of this clonotype. J is TRBJ2-3 and V is TRBV28; D unclear. CDR3 length: 18 residues. The V and J ends lost 3 bases and 3 bases respectively, with 22 bases between them. CDR1 MDHEN and CDR2 SYDVKM come from the germline V gene. Written as DNA, the CDR3 is TGTGCCAGCAGTTTTTCTTTCTCCCTGGACGGGTCGACAGATACGCAGTATTTT. It encodes CASSFSFSLDGSTDTQYF.

This clonotype has at least ten counts. V is TRBV20-1 and J is TRBJ1-5; no definite D call. The V end lost 0 bases, the J end lost 0 bases, and 6 bases lay between the germline ends. The length of the CDR3 is 14 residues. Germline lookup yields CDR1 DFQATT and CDR2 SNEGSKA (reference sequence). CDR3 amino acids: CSARDGYSNQPQHF. For the CDR3, the DNA is TGCAGTGCTAGAGATGGATATAGCAATCAGCCCCAGCATTTT.

A word on this clonotype: A read error may be the cause here, since a much bigger clone is one base away. This chain uses TRBV11-2 with TRBJ2-7; perhaps TRBD2 as D (5 bases). The CDR3 sequence is 15 residues long. Trimming stripped 5 bases from V and 8 bases from J, with 22 bases between. Per germline, CDR1 SGHAT and CDR2 FQNNGV. This CDR3 is CASSPFGAVLQKQYF. DNA of the CDR3: TGTGCCAGCAGCCCGTTTGGAGCGGTCCTCCAGAAGCAGTACTTC.

This clonotype was counted ten times or more. CDR3 protein: CASSDPLAGFNNEQFF. The DNA for the CDR3 is TGTGCCAGCAGTGATCCTCTAGCGGGATTCAACAATGAGCAGTTCTTC. J is TRBJ2-1 and V is TRBV6-1; 9 positions match TRBD2. This CDR3 is built from 16 residues. Germline V gene data show CDR1 as MNHNS and CDR2 as SASEGT. Trimming took 3 bases from V and 5 from J; bases not matched to a gene: 8.

The sample holds a few counts of this clonotype. The chain couples TRBV5-1 to TRBJ2-2, with 9 nucleotides matching TRBD1. The V gene's germline CDR1 is SGHRS and CDR2 YFSETQ. There are 16 residues in the CDR3. V gave up 4 bases and J gave up 4 bases; unmatched junction bases: 8. The CDR3, as DNA: TGCGCCAGCAGCATAGGACAGGGGAGAACCACCGGGGAGCTGTTTTTT. Its protein is CASSIGQGRTTGELFF. The whole variable domain, remainder taken from reference TRBV5-1 and TRBJ2-2, is KAGVTQTPRYLIKTRGQQVTLSCSPISGHRSVSWYQQTPGQGLQFLFEYFSETQRNKGNFPGRFSGRQFSNSRSEMNVSTLELGDSALYLCASSIGQGRTTGELFFGEGSRLTVL.

A few counts support this clonotype. This chain uses TRBV6-1 with TRBJ1-3; D is ambiguous. The ends were cut back, 3 bases at V and 0 bases at J, with 6 bases in the middle. The CDR3 loop spans 14 amino acids. The germline V gene has CDR1 MNHNS and CDR2 SASEGT. DNA for the CDR3: TGTGCCAGCAGTGACCAAGTCTCTGGAAACACCATATATTTT. It specifies CASSDQVSGNTIYF.

This clonotype was seen ten or more times. This chain links TRBV7-2 with TRBJ1-1, with a possible D match to TRBD1 (6 bases). The germline V gene encodes CDR1 SGHTA and CDR2 FQGNSA. The V end lost 2 bases, the J end lost 1 base, and 11 bases lay between the germline ends. The CDR3 sequence is 15 residues long. The CDR3 region has the DNA TGTGCCAGCAGCTTACAGGGGACTACGAACACTGAAGCTTTCTTT. It encodes CASSLQGTTNTEAFF.

Concerning this clonotype itself: It may be a read error: a sequence one base away is much more abundant. V usage is TRBV25-1 and J usage is TRBJ2-2; tentatively, D is TRBD2 (6 bases). The CDR3 consists of 14 residues. Germline V gives CDR1 MGHDK, CDR2 SYGVNS. V lost 1 base and J 3 bases, leaving 6 bases between the germline ends. CDR3 DNA: TGTGCCAGCAGTGAATGGGGGGACACCGGGGAGCTGTTTTTT. Encoded protein: CASSEWGDTGELFF.

This clonotype appeared a single time. With a much larger clone just one base away, this may be a read error. This chain joins TRBV7-3 and TRBJ2-2; D gene uncertain. Germline-derived CDR1 and CDR2 are SGHTA and FQGTGA. V was pared by 6 bases and J by 4 bases, with 15 bases between. The CDR3 loop spans 15 amino acids. The CDR3 is CASSPSAASTGELFF. The CDR3, as DNA: TGTGCCAGCAGTCCCTCGGCCGCGAGCACCGGGGAGCTGTTTTTT.

Ten or more counts support this clonotype. The chain links TRBV5-5 to TRBJ1-2; D unclear. CDR1 SGHKS and CDR2 YYEKEE come from the germline V gene (reference sequence). The CDR3 consists of 12 residues. V dropped 1 base and J dropped 6 bases, with 7 bases sitting between them. The CDR3 region is CASSLWEDGYTF. DNA for the CDR3: TGTGCCAGCAGCTTGTGGGAAGATGGCTACACCTTC.

Ten or more counts support this clonotype. The chain links TRBV28 to TRBJ2-7, with TRBD2 matching 11 bases. With 6 bases clipped from V and 5 bases from J, the junction kept 12 bases outside the gene matches. The CDR3 length is 16 residues. Per germline, CDR1 MDHEN and CDR2 SYDVKM. The CDR3, as DNA: TGTGCCAGCAGCGGCGCGGGGCTAGCGGGAGGCCACGAGCAGTACTTC. Amino acids: CASSGAGLAGGHEQYF.

Many counts were recorded for this clonotype. V and J are TRBV6-1 and TRBJ2-7; 8 bases are shared with TRBD1. CDR3 size: 12 residues. Germline V CDR1 and CDR2: MNHNS, SASEGT. The junction had 2 bases not matched to a gene; V was cut back by 8 bases and J by 2 bases. CDR3 in amino acids: CASGQGPYEQYF. Here the CDR3 DNA reads TGTGCCAGCGGACAGGGCCCCTACGAGCAGTACTTC.

The V and J genes are TRBV10-1 and TRBJ2-1, with TRBD2 identical over 10 bases. Unmatched junction bases numbered 8, after V lost 8 bases and J lost 7 bases. Germline V gene data show CDR1 as WNHNN and CDR2 as SYGVQD (reference sequence). CDR3 size: 14 residues. The CDR3 region has the DNA TGCGCCAGCTCGCTAGCGGGAGTATGGAATGAGCAGTTCTTC. The encoded protein is CASSLAGVWNEQFF.

This clonotype was recorded at least ten times. The genes are TRBV15 and TRBJ2-3; maybe TRBD2 (5 bases). The V gene lost 3 bases and the J gene lost 5 bases, with 15 bases spanning the gap. The CDR3 extends over 15 amino acids. Per germline, CDR1 LNHNV and CDR2 YYDKDF (reference sequence). The CDR3 coding sequence is TGTGCCACCAGCAGGGCTAGGCCGGAGGTAGATACGCAGTATTTT. Amino acid sequence: CATSRARPEVDTQYF.

Ten or more counts support this clonotype. The V gene is TRBV6-1, the J gene TRBJ2-7; no firm D call. The V end lost 3 bases, the J end lost 5 bases, and 14 bases lay between the germline ends. The CDR3 covers 14 residues. CDR1 MNHNS and CDR2 SASEGT come from the germline V gene. In nucleotides, the CDR3 is TGTGCCAGCAGTGAGTCCCGCCAGACCGACGAGCAGTACTTC. Encoded protein: CASSESRQTDEQYF.

This clonotype was recorded at least ten times. The chain has TRBV2 and TRBJ2-7; 11 nucleotides agree with TRBD1. Germline V gene lookup returns CDR1 SNHLY and CDR2 FYNNEI. The ends lost 5 bases at V and 3 bases at J; junction bases unmatched: 3. This CDR3 has 14 residues. CDR3 nucleotides: TGTGCCAGCAGTTGGACAGGGGGCAACTACGAGCAGTACTTC. The encoded protein is CASSWTGGNYEQYF.

The table lists this clonotype with many counts. In DNA form, the CDR3 reads TGCAGTGCTAGTGGCGTGTCTAGCGGCCCCTTCGAGCAGTACTTC. Its translation: CSASGVSSGPFEQYF. This rearrangement joins TRBV20-1 to TRBJ2-7; 7 nucleotides line up with TRBD2. The CDR3 extends over 15 amino acids. Germline V lookup: CDR1 DFQATT, CDR2 SNEGSKA (reference sequence). V was pared by 3 bases and J by 6 bases, with 14 bases of the junction left unmatched.

This clonotype was detected only a few times. This chain connects TRBV12-3 or TRBV12-4 to TRBJ2-5; 9 bases match TRBD1. V lost 10 bases to trimming and J lost 9 bases; unmatched junction nucleotides: 15. This CDR3 contains 14 residues. The CDR3, as DNA: TGTGCCACCGCTTTAGGGGACAGGGTTTCGTCCCAGTACTTC. This translates into CATALGDRVSSQYF.